Shown below are 9 T cell receptor beta chains from a single sample sequenced in a study of CD8 T cells in Susac syndrome. It was with random hexamers that about 0.45 to 1 ug RNA was reverse transcribed. TCRdb reanalysed the immunoSEQ multiplex PCR reads using MiXCR and keeps one entry per CDR3 protein. The sample lists about 150,000 distinct CDR3 sequences; about 95% were seen once. Material: CD4+ T cells from PBMCs. Receptors originate from a human donor with Susac syndrome.

The rearrangement uses TRBV20-1 and TRBJ1-5; 8 bases line up with TRBD1. CDR3 size: 13 residues. The V gene's germline CDR1 is DFQATT and CDR2 SNEGSKA (reference sequence). V was pared by 7 bases and J by 6 bases, with 8 bases of the junction left unmatched. In DNA, the CDR3 is TGCAGTGTCCGTCGGACAGGGAGTCAGCCCCAGCATTTT. Amino acids: CSVRRTGSQPQHF.

The rearrangement joins TRBV12-3 or TRBV12-4 to TRBJ1-2; D remains unclear. V lost 3 bases, J lost 3 bases, and 8 bases lay in between. The length of the CDR3 is 13 residues. The CDR3, as DNA: TGTGCCAGCAGTTTGTTAGCGGACTATGGCTACACCTTC. Its protein product is CASSLLADYGYTF.

The gene calls are TRBV3-1 and TRBJ1-5; D not certain. This CDR3 spans 18 amino acids. With 2 bases removed from V and 2 bases from J, the gap between germline ends came to 19 bases. The V gene's germline CDR1 is LGHDT and CDR2 YNNKEL (reference sequence). The CDR3 DNA sequence: TGTGCCAGCAGCCAAAACGTGGGAGTGGTAGGTGGCAATCAGCCCCAGCATTTT. Encoded protein: CASSQNVGVVGGNQPQHF.

The chain joins TRBV7-3 to TRBJ1-2, with unresolved D. Germline values: CDR1 SGHTA, CDR2 FQGTGA. The length of the CDR3 is 13 residues. Trimming took 3 bases from V and 8 from J, leaving 13 bases between them. CDR3 protein: CASSFPAARGYTF. The CDR3 region has the DNA TGTGCCAGCAGCTTCCCGGCAGCCCGAGGCTACACCTTC.

The chain is built from TRBV4-1 and TRBJ2-4; 8 nucleotides agree with TRBD2. V gave up 8 bases and J gave up 5 bases; unmatched junction bases: 5. This CDR3 is 13 amino acids long. Germline V CDR1 and CDR2: MGHRA, YSYEKL. CDR3 region: CASRGGQENIQYF. CDR3 bases: TGCGCCAGCCGGGGGGGGCAGGAAAACATTCAGTACTTC.

The chain combines TRBV29-1 with TRBJ2-3, with D unclear. Trimming removed 3 bases at V and 0 bases at J, with 10 bases between. Looked up from germline, CDR1 is SQVTM and CDR2 is ANQGSEA. The CDR3 sequence is 14 residues long. The CDR3: CSVDAFLSTDTQYF. The CDR3 nucleotides are TGCAGCGTTGATGCGTTTTTGAGCACAGATACGCAGTATTTT.

The rearrangement links TRBV20-1 to TRBJ1-4; unclear D gene. This CDR3 has 13 amino acids. The V gene's germline CDR1 is DFQATT and CDR2 SNEGSKA (reference sequence). V lost 7 bases, J lost 3 bases, and 12 bases lay in between. The CDR3 coding sequence is TGCAGTGTACTTGCAGAGGCTAATGAAAAACTGTTTTTT. This codes for CSVLAEANEKLFF.

This clonotype was seen once. V is TRBV4-1 and J is TRBJ2-7; 11 bases are shared with TRBD1. This CDR3 spans 17 amino acids. Per the germline V gene, CDR1 is MGHRA and CDR2 is YSYEKL. Trimming removed 1 base from V and 4 bases from J; junction bases left unmatched: 9. CDR3 in amino acids: CASSQATDRGPQYEQYF. The CDR3, as DNA: TGCGCCAGCAGCCAAGCTACGGACAGGGGGCCACAATACGAGCAGTACTTC.

The J gene is TRBJ1-2, the V gene TRBV19; no firm D call. The V and J ends lost 4 bases and 7 bases respectively, with 7 bases between them. This CDR3 has 11 residues. CDR1 LNHDA and CDR2 SQIVND come from the germline V gene (reference sequence). CDR3 loop: CASSNRSGYTF. CDR3 DNA sequence: TGTGCCAGTAGTAACCGAAGTGGCTACACCTTC.